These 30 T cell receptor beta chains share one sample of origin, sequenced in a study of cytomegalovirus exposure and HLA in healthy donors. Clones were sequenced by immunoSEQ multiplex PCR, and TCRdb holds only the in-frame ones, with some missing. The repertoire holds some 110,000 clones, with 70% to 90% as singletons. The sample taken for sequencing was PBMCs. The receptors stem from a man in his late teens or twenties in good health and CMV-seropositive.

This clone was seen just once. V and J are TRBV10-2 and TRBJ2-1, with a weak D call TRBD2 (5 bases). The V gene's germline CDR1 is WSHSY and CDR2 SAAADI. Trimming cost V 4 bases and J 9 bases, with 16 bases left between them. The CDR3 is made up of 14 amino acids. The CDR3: CASSGASREGEQFF. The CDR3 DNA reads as TGCGCCAGCAGTGGCGCCTCGAGAGAGGGTGAGCAGTTCTTC.

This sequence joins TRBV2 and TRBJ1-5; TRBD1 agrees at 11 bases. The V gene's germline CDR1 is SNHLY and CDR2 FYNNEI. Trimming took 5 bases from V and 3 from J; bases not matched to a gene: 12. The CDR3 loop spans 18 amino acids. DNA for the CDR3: TGTGCCAGCAGTCATTATGACGGGACAGGGGGTATCAATCAGCCCCAGCATTTT. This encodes CASSHYDGTGGINQPQHF.

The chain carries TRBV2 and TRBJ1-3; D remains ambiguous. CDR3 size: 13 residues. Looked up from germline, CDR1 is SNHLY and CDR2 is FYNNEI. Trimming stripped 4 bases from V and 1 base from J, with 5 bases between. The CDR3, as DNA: TGTGCCAGCAGTGCGGAGTCTGGAAACACCATATATTTT. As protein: CASSAESGNTIYF.

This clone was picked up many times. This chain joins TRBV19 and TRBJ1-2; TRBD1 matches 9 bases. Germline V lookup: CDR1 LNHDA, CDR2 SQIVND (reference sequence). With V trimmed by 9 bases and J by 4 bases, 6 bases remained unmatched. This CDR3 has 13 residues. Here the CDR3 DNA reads TGTGCCAGCCGACAGGGGGTCGGCTATGGCTACACCTTC. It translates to CASRQGVGYGYTF. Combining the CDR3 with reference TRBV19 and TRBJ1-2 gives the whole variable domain DGGITQSPKYLFRKEGQNVTLSCEQNLNHDAMYWYRQDPGQGLRLIYYSQIVNDFQKGDIAEGYSVSREKKESFPLTVTSAQKNPTAFYLCASRQGVGYGYTFGSGTRLTVV.

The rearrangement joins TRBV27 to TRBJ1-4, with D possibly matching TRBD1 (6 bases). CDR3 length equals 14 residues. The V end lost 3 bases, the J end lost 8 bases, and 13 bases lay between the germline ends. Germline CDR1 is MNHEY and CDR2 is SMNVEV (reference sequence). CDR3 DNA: TGTGCCAGCAGTTTTAGGGGGTCAGGCGAAAAACTGTTTTTT. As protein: CASSFRGSGEKLFF.

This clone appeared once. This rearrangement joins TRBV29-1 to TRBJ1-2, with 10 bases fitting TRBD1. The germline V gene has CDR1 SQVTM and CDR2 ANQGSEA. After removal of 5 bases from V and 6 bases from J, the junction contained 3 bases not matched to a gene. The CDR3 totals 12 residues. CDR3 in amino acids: CSVLGQGNGYTF. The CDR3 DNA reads TGCAGCGTTTTGGGACAGGGGAATGGCTACACCTTC.

This chain's CDR3 is CASSAFEWNEQFF. CDR3 nucleotides: TGTGCCAGCAGTGCCTTCGAGTGGAATGAGCAGTTCTTC. The genes are TRBV27 and TRBJ2-1; no definite D call. The CDR3 consists of 13 residues. V gave up 5 bases and J gave up 7 bases, with 12 bases separating them. Germline CDR1 MNHEY, CDR2 SMNVEV (reference sequence).

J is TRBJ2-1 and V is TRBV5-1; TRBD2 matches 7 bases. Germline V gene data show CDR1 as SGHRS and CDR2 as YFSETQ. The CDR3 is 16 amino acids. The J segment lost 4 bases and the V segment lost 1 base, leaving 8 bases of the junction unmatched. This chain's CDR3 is CASSLNAGVTYNEQFF. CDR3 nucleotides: TGCGCCAGCAGCTTGAATGCGGGGGTTACATACAATGAGCAGTTCTTC.

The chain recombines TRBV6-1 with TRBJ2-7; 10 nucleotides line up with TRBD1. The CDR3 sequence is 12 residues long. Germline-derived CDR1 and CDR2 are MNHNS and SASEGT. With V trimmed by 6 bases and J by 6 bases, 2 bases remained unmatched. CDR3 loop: CASRGQGSEQYF. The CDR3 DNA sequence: TGTGCCAGCAGGGGACAGGGGTCCGAGCAGTACTTC.

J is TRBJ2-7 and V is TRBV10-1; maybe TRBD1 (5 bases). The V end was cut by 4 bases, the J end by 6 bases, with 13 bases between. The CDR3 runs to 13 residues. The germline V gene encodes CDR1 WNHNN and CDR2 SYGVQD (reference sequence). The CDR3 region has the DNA TGCGCCAGCAGTGTGAGTCCGGACACCGAGCAGTACTTC. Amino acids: CASSVSPDTEQYF.

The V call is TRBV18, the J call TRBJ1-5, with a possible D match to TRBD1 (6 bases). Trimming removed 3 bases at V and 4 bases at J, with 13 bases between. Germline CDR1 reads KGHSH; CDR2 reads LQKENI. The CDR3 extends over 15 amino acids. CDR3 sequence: CASSPQGSSNQPQHF. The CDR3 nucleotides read TGTGCCAGCTCACCGCAGGGGTCTTCTAATCAGCCCCAGCATTTT.

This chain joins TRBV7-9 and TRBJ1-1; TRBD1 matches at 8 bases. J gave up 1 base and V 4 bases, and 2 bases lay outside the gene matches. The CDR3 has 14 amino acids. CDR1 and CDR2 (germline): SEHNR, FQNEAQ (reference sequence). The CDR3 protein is CASSSGTGNTEAFF. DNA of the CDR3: TGTGCCAGCAGCTCCGGGACAGGGAACACTGAAGCTTTCTTT. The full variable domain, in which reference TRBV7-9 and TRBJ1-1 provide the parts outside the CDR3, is DTGVSQNPRHKITKRGQNVTFRCDPISEHNRLYWYRQTLGQGPEFLTYFQNEAQLEKSRLLSDRFSAERPKGSFSTLEIQRTEQGDSAMYLCASSSGTGNTEAFFGQGTRLTVV.

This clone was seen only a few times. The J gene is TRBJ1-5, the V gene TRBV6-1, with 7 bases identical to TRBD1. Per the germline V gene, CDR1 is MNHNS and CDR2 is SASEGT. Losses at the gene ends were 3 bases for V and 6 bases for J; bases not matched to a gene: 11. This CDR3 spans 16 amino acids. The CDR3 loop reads CASSDRGEGAGQPQHF. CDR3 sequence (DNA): TGTGCCAGCAGTGATCGGGGAGAGGGGGCCGGTCAGCCCCAGCATTTT.

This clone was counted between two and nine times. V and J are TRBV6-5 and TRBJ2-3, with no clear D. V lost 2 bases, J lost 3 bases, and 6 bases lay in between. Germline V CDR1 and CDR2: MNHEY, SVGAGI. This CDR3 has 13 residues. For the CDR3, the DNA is TGTGCCAGCAGTTACAGAGTGACAGATACGCAGTATTTT. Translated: CASSYRVTDTQYF.

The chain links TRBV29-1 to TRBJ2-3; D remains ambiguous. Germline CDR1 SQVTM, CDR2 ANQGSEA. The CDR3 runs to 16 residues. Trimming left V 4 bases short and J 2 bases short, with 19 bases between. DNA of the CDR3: TGCAGCGTTGGCTCTCGACTCAAACTCAACACAGATACGCAGTATTTT. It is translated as CSVGSRLKLNTDTQYF.

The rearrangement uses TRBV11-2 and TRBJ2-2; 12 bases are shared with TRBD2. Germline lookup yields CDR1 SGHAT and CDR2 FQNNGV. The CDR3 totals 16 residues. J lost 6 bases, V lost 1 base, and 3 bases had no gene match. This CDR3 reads CASSLVPSGGAGELFF. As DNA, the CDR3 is TGTGCCAGCAGCTTAGTACCTAGCGGGGGGGCCGGGGAGCTGTTTTTT.

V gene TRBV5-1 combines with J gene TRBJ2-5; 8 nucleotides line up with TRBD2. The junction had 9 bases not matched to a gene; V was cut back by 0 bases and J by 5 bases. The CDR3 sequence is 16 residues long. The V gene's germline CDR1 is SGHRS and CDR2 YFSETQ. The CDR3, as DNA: TGCGCCAGCAGCTTGGATTCGGGGGGGGTCGTGGAGACCCAGTACTTC. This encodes CASSLDSGGVVETQYF.

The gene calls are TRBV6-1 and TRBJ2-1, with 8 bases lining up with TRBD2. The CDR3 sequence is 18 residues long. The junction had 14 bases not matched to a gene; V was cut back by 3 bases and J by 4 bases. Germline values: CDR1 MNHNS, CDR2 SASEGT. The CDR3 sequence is CASSEVPGGELTYNEQFF. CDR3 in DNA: TGTGCCAGCAGTGAGGTCCCGGGGGGGGAGCTCACTTACAATGAGCAGTTCTTC.

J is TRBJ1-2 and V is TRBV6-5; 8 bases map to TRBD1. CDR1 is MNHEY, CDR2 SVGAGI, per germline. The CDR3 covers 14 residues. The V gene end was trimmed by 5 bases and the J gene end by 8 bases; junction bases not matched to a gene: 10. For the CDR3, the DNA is TGTGCCAGCAGTCCGGGACAGGTCCTGGGAGGCTACACCTTC. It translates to CASSPGQVLGGYTF.

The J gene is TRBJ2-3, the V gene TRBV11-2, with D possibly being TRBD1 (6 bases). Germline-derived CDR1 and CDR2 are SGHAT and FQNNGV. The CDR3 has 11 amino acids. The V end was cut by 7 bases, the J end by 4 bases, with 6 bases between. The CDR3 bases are TGTGCCAGCACAGGGGCAGATACGCAGTATTTT. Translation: CASTGADTQYF.

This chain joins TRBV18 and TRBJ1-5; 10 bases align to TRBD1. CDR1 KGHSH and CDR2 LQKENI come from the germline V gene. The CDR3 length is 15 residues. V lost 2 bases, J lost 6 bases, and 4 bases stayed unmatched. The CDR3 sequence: CASSPDRGQSQPQHF. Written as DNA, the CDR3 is TGTGCCAGCTCACCAGACAGGGGGCAAAGTCAGCCCCAGCATTTT.

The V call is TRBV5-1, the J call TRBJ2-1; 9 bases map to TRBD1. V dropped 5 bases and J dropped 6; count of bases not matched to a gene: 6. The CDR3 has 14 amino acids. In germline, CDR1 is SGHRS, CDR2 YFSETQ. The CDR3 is CASRRDRDSNEQFF. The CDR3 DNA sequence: TGCGCCAGCAGACGGGACAGGGACTCCAATGAGCAGTTCTTC. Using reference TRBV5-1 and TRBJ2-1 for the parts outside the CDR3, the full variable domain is KAGVTQTPRYLIKTRGQQVTLSCSPISGHRSVSWYQQTPGQGLQFLFEYFSETQRNKGNFPGRFSGRQFSNSRSEMNVSTLELGDSALYLCASRRDRDSNEQFFGPGTRLTVL.

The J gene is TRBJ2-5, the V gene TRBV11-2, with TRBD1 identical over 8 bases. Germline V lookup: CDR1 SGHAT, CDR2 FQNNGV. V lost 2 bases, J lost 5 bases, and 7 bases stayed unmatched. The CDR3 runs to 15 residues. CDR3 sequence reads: CASSLRQGAGETQYF. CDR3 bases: TGTGCCAGCAGCTTAAGGCAGGGGGCTGGGGAGACCCAGTACTTC. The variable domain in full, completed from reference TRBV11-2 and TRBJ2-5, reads EAGVAQSPRYKIIEKRQSVAFWCNPISGHATLYWYQQILGQGPKLLIQFQNNGVVDDSQLPKDRFSAERLKGVDSTLKIQPAKLEDSAVYLCASSLRQGAGETQYFGPGTRLLVL.

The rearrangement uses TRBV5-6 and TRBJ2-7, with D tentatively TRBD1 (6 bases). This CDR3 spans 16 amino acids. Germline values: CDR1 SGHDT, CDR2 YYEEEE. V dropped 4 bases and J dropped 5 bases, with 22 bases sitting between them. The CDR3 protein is CASSPTPGHRVHEQYF. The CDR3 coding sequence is TGTGCCAGCAGCCCTACCCCGGGACACCGGGTCCACGAGCAGTACTTC.

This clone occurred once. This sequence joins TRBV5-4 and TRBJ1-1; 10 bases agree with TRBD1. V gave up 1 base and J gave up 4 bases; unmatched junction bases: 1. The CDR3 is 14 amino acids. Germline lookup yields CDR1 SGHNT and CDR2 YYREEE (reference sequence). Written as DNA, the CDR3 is TGTGCCAGCAGCTTGTGGACAGGGGGCACTGAAGCTTTCTTT. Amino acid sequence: CASSLWTGGTEAFF.

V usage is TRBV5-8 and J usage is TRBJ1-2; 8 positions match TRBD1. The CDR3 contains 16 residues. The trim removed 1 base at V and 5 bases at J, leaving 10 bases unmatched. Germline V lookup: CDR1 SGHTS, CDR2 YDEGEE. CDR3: CASSLSLAGGLYGYTF. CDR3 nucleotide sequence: TGTGCCAGCAGCTTGTCTTTGGCAGGGGGCTTGTATGGCTACACCTTC.

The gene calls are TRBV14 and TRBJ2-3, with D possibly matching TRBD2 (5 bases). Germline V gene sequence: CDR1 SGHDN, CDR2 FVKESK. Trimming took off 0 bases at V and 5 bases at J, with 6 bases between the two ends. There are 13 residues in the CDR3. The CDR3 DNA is TGTGCCAGCAGCCAAGATCGGGGAGATACGCAGTATTTT. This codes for CASSQDRGDTQYF.

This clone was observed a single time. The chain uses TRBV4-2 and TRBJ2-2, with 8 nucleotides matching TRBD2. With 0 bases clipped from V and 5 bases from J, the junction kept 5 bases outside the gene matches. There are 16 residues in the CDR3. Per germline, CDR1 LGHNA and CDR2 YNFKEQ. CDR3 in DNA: TGTGCCAGCAGCCAAGACAGCGGGGGTCCTACCGGGGAGCTGTTTTTT. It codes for CASSQDSGGPTGELFF.

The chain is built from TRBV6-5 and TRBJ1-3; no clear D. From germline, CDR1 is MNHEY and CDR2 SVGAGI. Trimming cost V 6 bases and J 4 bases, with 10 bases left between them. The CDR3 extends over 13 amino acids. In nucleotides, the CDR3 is TGTGCCAGCAGACCCGCGGGGGGAAACACCATATATTTT. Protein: CASRPAGGNTIYF.

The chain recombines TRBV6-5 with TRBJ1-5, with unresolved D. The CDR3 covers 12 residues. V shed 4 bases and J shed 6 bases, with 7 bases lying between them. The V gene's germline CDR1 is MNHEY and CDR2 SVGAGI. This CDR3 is CASSSEGQPQHF. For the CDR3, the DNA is TGTGCCAGCAGTTCGGAGGGTCAGCCCCAGCATTTT.